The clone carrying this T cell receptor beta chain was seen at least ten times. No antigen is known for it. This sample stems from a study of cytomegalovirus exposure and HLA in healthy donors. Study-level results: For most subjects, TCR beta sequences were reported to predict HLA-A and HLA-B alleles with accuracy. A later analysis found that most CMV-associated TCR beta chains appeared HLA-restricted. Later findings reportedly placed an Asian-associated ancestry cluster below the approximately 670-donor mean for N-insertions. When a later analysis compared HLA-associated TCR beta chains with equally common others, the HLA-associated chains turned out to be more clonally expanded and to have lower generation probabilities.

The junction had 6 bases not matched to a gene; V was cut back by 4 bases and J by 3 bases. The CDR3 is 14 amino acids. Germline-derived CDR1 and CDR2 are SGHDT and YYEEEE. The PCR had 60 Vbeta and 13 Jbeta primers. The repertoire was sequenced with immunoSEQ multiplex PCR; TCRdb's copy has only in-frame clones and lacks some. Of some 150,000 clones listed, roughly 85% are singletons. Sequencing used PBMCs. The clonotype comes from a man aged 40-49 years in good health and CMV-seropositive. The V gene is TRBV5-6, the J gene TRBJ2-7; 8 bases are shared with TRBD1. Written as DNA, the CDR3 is TGTGCCAGCAGCGGCCCGGACAGGGTCTACGAGCAGTACTTC. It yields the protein CASSGPDRVYEQYF.